These 27 T cell receptor beta chains originate from one sample sequenced in a study of graft-versus-host responses after intestinal transplantation. The antigens for these receptors are not known. Here immunoSEQ multiplex PCR was the method, and the copy in TCRdb shows in-frame clones only, minus some. The sample holds 85,000 to 100,000 clones, 90% to 95% seen once. Sequencing used unstimulated CD8+ T cells sorted from spleen or lymph node cells, obtained before intestinal transplant. The source is a human donor who received an intestinal transplant.

The gene calls are TRBV4-3 and TRBJ2-1, with a tentative D call TRBD1 (5 bases). The V and J ends lost 0 bases and 2 bases respectively, with 11 bases between them. The CDR3 consists of 16 residues. From germline, CDR1 is LGHNA and CDR2 YSLEER. The CDR3 sequence: CASSQDTGTAYNEQFF. The DNA for the CDR3 is TGCGCCAGCAGCCAAGACACAGGTACGGCCTACAATGAGCAGTTCTTC.

The chain is built from TRBV27 and TRBJ2-7, with 7 bases identical to TRBD1. The CDR3 is 14 residues long. Per the germline V gene, CDR1 is MNHEY and CDR2 is SMNVEV (reference sequence). The V segment lost 6 bases and the J segment 4 bases; nucleotides outside the gene matches: 9. CDR3 in amino acids: CASSFGTAAYEQYF. In DNA, the CDR3 is TGTGCCAGCAGCTTCGGGACAGCGGCATACGAGCAGTACTTC.

This clone is a singleton in its sample. The CDR3 nucleotides are TGTGCCAGCATCCAACTGCGGAGGACCGACTATAATTCACCCCTCCACTTT. The encoded protein is CASIQLRRTDYNSPLHF. This chain joins TRBV11-3 and TRBJ1-6; D ambiguous. Germline CDR1 and CDR2: SGHNT and YENEEA. There are 17 residues in the CDR3. V was shortened by 7 bases and J by 3 bases, with 19 bases between the two germline ends.

This clone has only one observation. The chain has TRBV7-9 and TRBJ1-1; 11 nucleotides match TRBD1. The germline gives CDR1 SEHNR, CDR2 FQNEAQ (reference sequence). The CDR3 is 15 amino acids. The junction had 4 bases not matched to a gene; V was cut back by 3 bases and J by 4 bases. DNA of the CDR3: TGTGCCAGCAGCTTGGGACAGGGGGTGATCACTGAAGCTTTCTTT. Residues: CASSLGQGVITEAFF.

This clone appeared a few times. V usage is TRBV7-6 and J usage is TRBJ2-7; TRBD2 might be the D (6 bases). The CDR3 has 17 residues. V was trimmed by 1 base and J by 7 bases, leaving 23 bases between them. Germline-derived CDR1 and CDR2 are SGHVS and FNYEAQ. The chain's CDR3 is CASSLVPYPAGIREQYF. The CDR3 nucleotides are TGTGCCAGCAGCTTAGTACCATACCCGGCGGGGATAAGGGAGCAGTACTTC.

The V gene is TRBV5-1, the J gene TRBJ2-1, with 11 nucleotides matching TRBD2. CDR1 and CDR2 from the germline V gene are SGHRS and YFSETQ. This CDR3 has 17 amino acids. The V gene end was trimmed by 0 bases and the J gene end by 0 bases; junction bases not matched to a gene: 2. In DNA, the CDR3 is TGCGCCAGCAGCTTGGCGCTAGCGGGGGGCTCCTACAATGAGCAGTTCTTC. Protein sequence: CASSLALAGGSYNEQFF.

In the case of this clone: The same CDR3 arises from other DNA sequences in this sample as well. The chain combines TRBV27 with TRBJ2-2, with 16 bases that match TRBD2. The CDR3 spans 16 residues. V lost 7 bases to trimming and J lost 6 bases; unmatched junction nucleotides: 5. The germline CDR1 and CDR2 sequences are MNHEY and SMNVEV (reference sequence). CDR3 loop: CASTGLAGGLAGELFF. The CDR3 DNA reads TGTGCCAGCACGGGACTAGCGGGGGGGCTGGCCGGGGAGCTGTTTTTT.

This chain joins TRBV5-1 and TRBJ1-1, with TRBD1 matching over 7 bases. The CDR3 has 13 residues. CDR1 and CDR2 (germline): SGHRS, YFSETQ. V trimming: 5 bases; J trimming: 1 base; junction bases outside the gene matches: 2. The CDR3 reads CASSPGGNTEAFF. The CDR3 nucleotides read TGCGCCAGCAGTCCAGGGGGGAACACTGAAGCTTTCTTT. The full variable domain, completed using reference TRBV5-1 and TRBJ1-1, is KAGVTQTPRYLIKTRGQQVTLSCSPISGHRSVSWYQQTPGQGLQFLFEYFSETQRNKGNFPGRFSGRQFSNSRSEMNVSTLELGDSALYLCASSPGGNTEAFFGQGTRLTVV.

The rearrangement uses TRBV18 and TRBJ2-4, with a possible D match to TRBD1 (6 bases). The germline gives CDR1 KGHSH, CDR2 LQKENI. Trimming took 0 bases from V and 0 from J, leaving 12 bases between them. The CDR3 totals 17 residues. For the CDR3, the DNA is TGTGCCAGCTCACCACCCTTCACAGGGATAGCCAAAAACATTCAGTACTTC. Its translation: CASSPPFTGIAKNIQYF. Based on the CDR3 plus reference TRBV18 and TRBJ2-4, the full variable domain is NAGVMQNPRHLVRRRGQEARLRCSPMKGHSHVYWYRQLPEEGLKFMVYLQKENIIDESGMPKERFSAEFPKEGPSILRIQQVVRGDSAAYFCASSPPFTGIAKNIQYFGAGTRLSVL.

The V and J genes are TRBV9 and TRBJ1-1; the D gene is possibly TRBD1 (6 bases). Trimming took 4 bases from V and 1 from J, leaving 14 bases between them. Germline assignment: CDR1 SGDLS and CDR2 YYNGEE. There are 15 residues in the CDR3. The CDR3 coding sequence is TGTGCCAGCAGCCCCCCCGAGACAGGGAACACTGAAGCTTTCTTT. The encoded protein is CASSPPETGNTEAFF. The full variable domain, completed using reference TRBV9 and TRBJ1-1, is DSGVTQTPKHLITATGQRVTLRCSPRSGDLSVYWYQQSLDQGLQFLIQYYNGEERAKGNILERFSAQQFPDLHSELNLSSLELGDSALYFCASSPPETGNTEAFFGQGTRLTVV.

This clone was counted a single time. The chain joins TRBV19 to TRBJ1-4; 8 bases fit TRBD1. Trimming took 3 bases from V and 0 from J; bases not matched to a gene: 9. The CDR3 sequence is 18 residues long. Per germline, CDR1 LNHDA and CDR2 SQIVND (reference sequence). CDR3 in amino acids: CASSILTGAKATNEKLFF. CDR3 sequence (DNA): TGTGCCAGTAGTATTTTGACAGGGGCGAAGGCAACTAATGAAAAACTGTTTTTT.

This clone has only a few counts. The sample carries other DNA sequences with the same CDR3. The CDR3 loop is CAISDSYGYTF. The CDR3 nucleotides are TGTGCCATCAGTGACAGTTATGGCTACACCTTC. This chain uses TRBV10-3 with TRBJ1-2; D remains unclear. CDR3 length: 11 residues. Germline V gene sequence: CDR1 ENHRY, CDR2 SYGVKD. V was trimmed by 3 bases and J by 5 bases, leaving 4 bases between them.

This clone was seen a handful of times. V is TRBV2 and J is TRBJ2-1; 7 bases map to TRBD2. The V gene's germline CDR1 is SNHLY and CDR2 FYNNEI. The CDR3 consists of 15 residues. The V and J ends lost 3 bases and 1 base, in that order; junction bases with no gene match: 3. CDR3 residues: CASSDSSGSYNEQFF. The CDR3 nucleotides are TGTGCCAGCAGTGATTCTAGCGGATCCTACAATGAGCAGTTCTTC.

The V gene is TRBV6-1, the J gene TRBJ1-1; TRBD1 agrees at 10 bases. V lost 2 bases, J lost 1 base, and 10 bases stayed unmatched. The CDR3 contains 18 residues. The germline V gene has CDR1 MNHNS and CDR2 SASEGT. The CDR3: CASSERDRGIDENTEAFF. CDR3 coding DNA: TGTGCCAGCAGTGAACGGGACAGGGGAATAGATGAGAACACTGAAGCTTTCTTT.

The gene calls are TRBV29-1 and TRBJ1-2; 10 bases map to TRBD1. V shed 5 bases and J 5 bases; nucleotides not matched to a gene: 14. The CDR3 runs to 16 residues. CDR1 and CDR2 from the germline V gene are SQVTM and ANQGSEA. The CDR3 spells CSVPWTDRGRYYGYTF. The CDR3 DNA reads as TGCAGCGTTCCGTGGACCGACAGGGGGCGGTATTATGGCTACACCTTC.

The chain is built from TRBV11-2 and TRBJ2-5, with D tentatively TRBD2 (6 bases). The CDR3 length is 14 residues. The germline CDR1 and CDR2 sequences are SGHAT and FQNNGV. Trimming left V 5 bases short and J 2 bases short, with 12 bases between. The chain's CDR3 is CASSPWREQETQYF. For the CDR3, the DNA is TGTGCCAGCAGCCCCTGGCGGGAACAAGAGACCCAGTACTTC.

This chain joins TRBV7-2 and TRBJ2-7; TRBD1 matches at 8 bases. The CDR3 runs to 16 residues. V trimming: 1 base; J trimming: 0 bases; junction bases outside the gene matches: 5. Per germline, CDR1 SGHTA and CDR2 FQGNSA. DNA of the CDR3: TGTGCCAGCAGCTTAGGTTGGGACAGGCCCTCCTACGAGCAGTACTTC. Translated: CASSLGWDRPSYEQYF.

The chain has TRBV4-3 and TRBJ1-3, with 9 bases that match TRBD1. Germline lookup yields CDR1 LGHNA and CDR2 YSLEER. V lost 4 bases to trimming and J lost 7 bases; unmatched junction nucleotides: 8. This CDR3 has 15 residues. CDR3 residues: CASSPDRGPGNTIYF. CDR3 nucleotide sequence: TGCGCCAGCAGCCCGGACAGGGGCCCCGGGAACACCATATATTTT.

The chain combines TRBV7-2 with TRBJ2-7, with 9 bases identical to TRBD2. V shed 1 base, J shed 3 bases, and the junction held 4 bases outside the gene matches. The CDR3 is 15 residues long. Germline V gene data show CDR1 as SGHTA and CDR2 as FQGNSA. CDR3 sequence reads: CASSLDRTSVYEQYF. DNA of the CDR3: TGTGCCAGCAGCTTAGACAGGACTAGCGTCTACGAGCAGTACTTC. Looking up the rest from reference TRBV7-2 and TRBJ2-7 gives the full variable domain: GAGVSQSPSNKVTEKGKDVELRCDPISGHTALYWYRQSLGQGLEFLIYFQGNSAPDKSGLPSDRFSAERTGGSVSTLTIQRTQQEDSAVYLCASSLDRTSVYEQYFGPGTRLTVT.

The table lists this clone with a count of one. J is TRBJ2-7 and V is TRBV11-2; 8 bases are a match to TRBD2. Looked up from germline, CDR1 is SGHAT and CDR2 is FQNNGV. The V and J ends lost 4 bases and 0 bases, in that order; junction bases with no gene match: 5. CDR3 size: 15 residues. CDR3 DNA sequence: TGTGCCAGCAGCTACCGGGGGGGTAACTCCTACGAGCAGTACTTC. Its protein is CASSYRGGNSYEQYF.

V gene TRBV27 combines with J gene TRBJ2-1, with 8 bases identical to TRBD1. Trimming cost V 7 bases and J 4 bases; bases outside gene matches: 3. Per the germline V gene, CDR1 is MNHEY and CDR2 is SMNVEV (reference sequence). The CDR3 loop spans 13 amino acids. In DNA form, the CDR3 reads TGTGCCAGCAAGGACAGGGATTACAATGAGCAGTTCTTC. Translating gives CASKDRDYNEQFF.

The chain has TRBV13 and TRBJ2-5; 9 bases are shared with TRBD1. The CDR3 length is 14 residues. CDR1 PRHDT and CDR2 FYEKMQ come from the germline V gene (reference sequence). The V and J ends lost 5 bases and 4 bases, in that order; junction bases with no gene match: 5. CDR3 in DNA: TGTGCCAGCAGCCTCACAGGGGGCGGAGAGACCCAGTACTTC. This codes for CASSLTGGGETQYF.

The chain couples TRBV27 to TRBJ2-7, with a possible D match to TRBD2 (6 bases). The CDR3 covers 12 residues. The germline V and J ends were trimmed by 5 bases and 6 bases, with 11 bases remaining between them. The V gene's germline CDR1 is MNHEY and CDR2 SMNVEV (reference sequence). As DNA, the CDR3 is TGTGCCAGCAGTCCCGCGGGGTTCGAGCAGTACTTC. Protein sequence: CASSPAGFEQYF.

The rearrangement joins TRBV2 to TRBJ2-7; 8 bases are a match to TRBD1. The V gene's germline CDR1 is SNHLY and CDR2 FYNNEI. CDR3 size: 12 residues. V lost 8 bases and J lost 3; bases outside the gene matches: 3. CDR3 sequence reads: CASFTGGYEQYF. The CDR3 DNA follows: TGTGCCAGCTTTACAGGGGGCTACGAGCAGTACTTC.

V is TRBV7-6 and J is TRBJ2-7, with D perhaps matching TRBD1 (6 bases). V was shortened by 5 bases and J by 3 bases, with 14 bases between the two germline ends. The CDR3 covers 14 residues. Germline V lookup: CDR1 SGHVS, CDR2 FNYEAQ. DNA for the CDR3: TGTGCCAGCAGCCTGGAGACAGGACTCTACGAGCAGTACTTC. Residues: CASSLETGLYEQYF. Using reference TRBV7-6 and TRBJ2-7 for the parts outside the CDR3, the full variable domain is GAGVSQSPRYKVTKRGQDVALRCDPISGHVSLYWYRQALGQGPEFLTYFNYEAQQDKSGLPNDRFSAERPEGSISTLTIQRTEQRDSAMYRCASSLETGLYEQYFGPGTRLTVT.

V is TRBV2 and J is TRBJ2-1; the D gene is possibly TRBD1 (6 bases). V lost 2 bases, J lost 7 bases, and 9 bases lay in between. The germline V gene has CDR1 SNHLY and CDR2 FYNNEI. The CDR3 sequence is 13 residues long. CDR3 in amino acids: CASSERRGNEQFF. The CDR3 DNA is TGTGCCAGCAGTGAACGCAGGGGTAATGAGCAGTTCTTC. Filled out from reference TRBV2 and TRBJ2-1, the complete variable domain reads EPEVTQTPSHQVTQMGQEVILRCVPISNHLYFYWYRQILGQKVEFLVSFYNNEISEKSEIFDDQFSVERPDGSNFTLKIRSTKLEDSAMYFCASSERRGNEQFFGPGTRLTVL.

V and J are TRBV7-9 and TRBJ2-7, with TRBD1 as a possible D gene (5 bases). CDR1 is SEHNR and CDR2 is FQNEAQ in the germline V gene (reference sequence). V was cut by 5 bases and J by 3 bases, with 17 bases left in between. The CDR3 has 15 residues. CDR3 sequence: CASSGRVVNNYEQYF. DNA for the CDR3: TGTGCCAGCAGCGGCAGGGTGGTAAACAACTACGAGCAGTACTTC.